This record covers a single T cell receptor (beta chain). The antigen is unknown. These data come from a study of cytomegalovirus exposure and HLA in healthy donors. Whole-study findings and limits: A cluster of highly shared sequence variants was likely a sequencing artifact. Presence/absence analyses treated sequencing depth as roughly uniform across donors. Of the V segments, some could not be distinguished, including TRBV6-2 and TRBV6-3, and were excluded.

CDR3 length: 15 amino acids. Trimming stripped 3 bases from V and 4 bases from J, with 12 bases between. CDR1 and CDR2 from the germline V gene are LGHNA and YNFKEQ. PCR used 60 Vbeta primers and 13 Jbeta primers. The assay was immunoSEQ multiplex PCR, and TCRdb's table has in-frame clones only and misses some. The sample contains some 150,000 clones, less than 85% of which appear only once. The gene calls are TRBV4-2 and TRBJ2-2; D is perhaps TRBD2 (6 bases). The source is a man aged 40-55 years in good health and CMV-seronegative. The sample was PBMCs. CDR3 residues: CASSHQTRSTGELFF. In DNA, the CDR3 is TGTGCCAGCAGCCACCAGACTAGATCCACCGGGGAGCTGTTTTTT.